This passage covers 9 T cell receptor beta chains from one sample sequenced in a study of shared clonotypes between healthy human individuals. Measured with immunoSEQ multiplex PCR; TCRdb has only the in-frame clones, and not every one. This table holds about 2.4 million clones, roughly 93% found once. Material for sequencing was naive CD4+ T cells from PBMCs. Subset noted: CD45RA+ positively selected. These receptors were taken from a man aged 18 to 29 in good health. Some clones in this sample may be carry-over from other donors' samples.

The rearrangement uses TRBV9 and TRBJ1-3; 7 bases are shared with TRBD1. The ends lost 4 bases at V and 2 bases at J; junction bases unmatched: 3. Germline-derived CDR1 and CDR2 are SGDLS and YYNGEE. The CDR3 extends over 14 amino acids. As DNA, the CDR3 is TGTGCCAGCAGCCAGGGGGTTGCTGGAAACACCATATATTTT. It is translated as CASSQGVAGNTIYF. The entire variable domain, with the rest obtained from reference TRBV9 and TRBJ1-3, is as follows: DSGVTQTPKHLITATGQRVTLRCSPRSGDLSVYWYQQSLDQGLQFLIQYYNGEERAKGNILERFSAQQFPDLHSELNLSSLELGDSALYFCASSQGVAGNTIYFGEGSWLTVV.

This chain uses TRBV2 with TRBJ1-2; 7 positions agree with TRBD1. V dropped 1 base and J dropped 4; count of bases not matched to a gene: 6. The CDR3 extends over 15 amino acids. Germline CDR1 reads SNHLY; CDR2 reads FYNNEI. CDR3: CASSEGQGVGYGYTF. CDR3 nucleotides: TGTGCCAGCAGTGAAGGCCAGGGGGTGGGCTATGGCTACACCTTC.

The CDR3 region is CAISVEGNQPQHF. The CDR3 DNA reads as TGTGCCATCAGTGTAGAGGGGAATCAGCCCCAGCATTTT. The V and J genes are TRBV10-3 and TRBJ1-5; D is possibly TRBD1 (5 bases). This CDR3 is built from 13 residues. Trimming left V 4 bases short and J 4 bases short, with 8 bases between. Per germline, CDR1 ENHRY and CDR2 SYGVKD.

This clone showed up just once. The chain carries TRBV7-8 and TRBJ2-3; tentatively, D is TRBD1 or TRBD2 (5 bases each). Germline V CDR1 and CDR2: SGHVS, FQNEAQ. V was pared by 3 bases and J by 6 bases, with 16 bases between. This CDR3 is 15 amino acids long. DNA of the CDR3: TGTGCCAGCAGCTTTGGGGGATTCCCCGCCGATACGCAGTATTTT. Amino acid sequence: CASSFGGFPADTQYF.

CDR3 coding DNA: TGTGCCAGCAGCCAGCAATTGGGCGGGGAGCTGTTTTTT. Residues: CASSQQLGGELFF. V gene TRBV11-3 combines with J gene TRBJ2-2; D gene uncertain. The ends were cut back, 5 bases at V and 7 bases at J, with 11 bases in the middle. Looked up from germline, CDR1 is SGHNT and CDR2 is YENEEA. The CDR3 extends over 13 amino acids. The whole variable domain, filled in from reference TRBV11-3 and TRBJ2-2, reads EAGVVQSPRYKIIEKKQPVAFWCNPISGHNTLYWYLQNLGQGPELLIRYENEEAVDDSQLPKDRFSAERLKGVDSTLKIQPAELGDSAVYLCASSQQLGGELFFGEGSRLTVL.

This sequence joins TRBV7-9 and TRBJ1-1; TRBD1 might be the D (5 bases). CDR1 is SEHNR, CDR2 FQNEAQ, per germline (reference sequence). V gave up 1 base and J gave up 6 bases, with 12 bases separating them. This CDR3 spans 14 amino acids. CDR3 nucleotide sequence: TGTGCCAGCAGCTTAGAGGCAGGGATCCCTGAAGCTTTCTTT. Its protein is CASSLEAGIPEAFF.

The chain carries TRBV20-1 and TRBJ2-1, with TRBD2 as a possible D gene (6 bases). V dropped 3 bases and J dropped 14 bases, with 14 bases sitting between them. The CDR3 covers 11 residues. The germline gives CDR1 DFQATT, CDR2 SNEGSKA (reference sequence). DNA of the CDR3: TGCAGTGCTAGGCGGGACCTTAAGGAGTTCTTC. Translating gives CSARRDLKEFF.

V usage is TRBV7-3 and J usage is TRBJ2-1; unclear D gene. CDR1 and CDR2 (germline): SGHTA, FQGTGA. Trimming left V 4 bases short and J 2 bases short, with 6 bases between. The CDR3 totals 13 residues. CDR3 sequence: CASSYSPYNEQFF. CDR3 DNA sequence: TGTGCCAGCAGCTATAGCCCCTACAATGAGCAGTTCTTC. Full variable domain (outside the CDR3, taken from reference TRBV7-3 and TRBJ2-1): GAGVSQTPSNKVTEKGKYVELRCDPISGHTALYWYRQSLGQGPEFLIYFQGTGAADDSGLPNDRFFAVRPEGSVSTLKIQRTERGDSAVYLCASSYSPYNEQFFGPGTRLTVL.

DNA of the CDR3: TGTGCCACCAGCAGGATCCCGGACAGGGGCAATCAGCCCCAGCATTTT. Translation gives CATSRIPDRGNQPQHF. V usage is TRBV15 and J usage is TRBJ1-5; 8 bases fit TRBD1. Unmatched junction bases numbered 6, after V lost 3 bases and J lost 2 bases. Germline lookup yields CDR1 LNHNV and CDR2 YYDKDF (reference sequence). This CDR3 has 16 amino acids.